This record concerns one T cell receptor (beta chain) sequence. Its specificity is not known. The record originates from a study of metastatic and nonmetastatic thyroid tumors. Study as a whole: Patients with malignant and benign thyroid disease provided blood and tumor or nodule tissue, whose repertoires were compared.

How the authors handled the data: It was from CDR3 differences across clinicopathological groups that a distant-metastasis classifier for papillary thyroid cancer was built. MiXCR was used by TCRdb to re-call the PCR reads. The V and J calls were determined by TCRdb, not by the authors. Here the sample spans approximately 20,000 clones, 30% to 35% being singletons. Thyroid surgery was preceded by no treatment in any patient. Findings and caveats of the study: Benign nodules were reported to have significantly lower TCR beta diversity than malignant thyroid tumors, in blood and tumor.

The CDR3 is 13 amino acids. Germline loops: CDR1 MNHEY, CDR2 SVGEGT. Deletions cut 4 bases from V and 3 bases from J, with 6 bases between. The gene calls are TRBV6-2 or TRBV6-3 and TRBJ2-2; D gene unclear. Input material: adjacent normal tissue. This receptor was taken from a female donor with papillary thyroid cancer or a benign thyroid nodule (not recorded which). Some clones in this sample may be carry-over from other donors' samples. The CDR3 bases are TGTGCCAGCAGTTCCCCATACACCGGGGAGCTGTTTTTT. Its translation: CASSSPYTGELFF.